These 10 T cell receptor beta chains originate from one sample sequenced in a study of blood T cells in healthy people across ages. Primed by a sample-barcoded 5' primer and a J-beta primer mix, a second PCR proceeded for 7 to 11 cycles. Each CDR3 protein gets one entry after TCRdb re-called the 5' RACE reads with MiXCR. Of 1.5 million to 2 million distinct CDR3 sequences in the sample, 28% are singletons; the top ten hold about 7.7%. The material sequenced was blood. The receptor source for this set is a woman in her 30s in good health.

The table lists this clonotype with a few counts. Its ends do not fully match the called genes, so a read error is possible. V gene TRBV18 combines with J gene TRBJ2-1, with a weak D call TRBD2 (5 bases). Germline V gene data show CDR1 as KGHSH and CDR2 as LQKENI. The CDR3 contains 15 residues. This CDR3 reads CASSPQEAPYNGQFF. For the CDR3, the DNA is TGTGCCAGCTCACCACAGGAGGCGCCCTACAATGGGCAGTTCTTC. The variable domain in full, completed from reference TRBV18 and TRBJ2-1, reads NAGVMQNPRHLVRRRGQEARLRCSPMKGHSHVYWYRQLPEEGLKFMVYLQKENIIDESGMPKERFSAEFPKEGPSILRIQQVVRGDSAAYFCASSPQEAPYNGQFFGPGTRLTVL.

The chain carries TRBV29-1 and TRBJ1-2; tentatively, D is TRBD1 (5 bases). Germline CDR1 and CDR2: SQVTM and ANQGSEA. Trimming stripped 3 bases from V and 8 bases from J, with 16 bases between. The CDR3 is 13 amino acids. The CDR3 spells CSVDSPGRGGYTF. The DNA of the CDR3 is TGCAGCGTTGACAGCCCAGGGAGAGGCGGCTACACCTTC.

This chain connects TRBV7-9 to TRBJ2-1; D may be TRBD2 (6 bases). The J call may be faulty, since TRBJ2-7 better matches the DNA end. The CDR3 spans 17 residues. Germline CDR1 is SEHNR and CDR2 is FQNEAQ (reference sequence). The CDR3 loop is CASSLSAGSNSYNEQYF. The CDR3 nucleotides read TGTGCCAGCAGCTTATCGGCCGGGAGTAACTCCTACAATGAGCAGTACTTC.

The chain has TRBV4-3 and TRBJ1-4; a possible D gene is TRBD1 (6 bases). Deletions cut 3 bases from V and 5 bases from J, with 16 bases between. The CDR3 runs to 16 residues. Germline loops: CDR1 LGHNA, CDR2 YSLEER. The CDR3 coding sequence is TGCGCCAGCAGCCAGAGGTGGGACAAGGGAAATGAAAAACTGTTTTTT. Translating gives CASSQRWDKGNEKLFF.

In regard to this clonotype: A read error is likely, as this CDR3 ends without the conserved phenylalanine or tryptophan. The chain links TRBV28 to TRBJ2-3; no clear D. With 3 bases removed from V and 2 bases from J, the gap between germline ends came to 6 bases. The CDR3 loop spans 13 amino acids. Germline V gives CDR1 MDHEN, CDR2 SYDVKM. CDR3 loop: CASSLSYTDTQYL. DNA of the CDR3: TGTGCCAGCAGTTTGTCCTACACAGATACGCAGTATTTG.

The CDR3 region has the DNA TGCAGTGCCCTCGGAGGGATCGGCAATCAGCCCCAGCATTTT. Encoded protein: CSALGGIGNQPQHF. This sequence joins TRBV20-1 and TRBJ1-5; D is uncertain. V was trimmed by 6 bases and J by 2 bases, leaving 14 bases between them. Germline V gives CDR1 DFQATT, CDR2 SNEGSKA (reference sequence). The CDR3 extends over 14 amino acids.

The J gene is TRBJ2-7, the V gene TRBV25-1; the D gene is possibly TRBD1 (6 bases). CDR1 and CDR2 (germline): MGHDK, SYGVNS. Trimming removed 5 bases at V and 6 bases at J, with 20 bases between. The CDR3 loop spans 15 amino acids. The CDR3 nucleotides read TGTGCCAGCAGTCCAGAGGGGGACCCCCGCAGCGAGCAGTACTTC. Amino acids: CASSPEGDPRSEQYF.

The chain joins TRBV6-6 to TRBJ1-5, with D perhaps matching TRBD1 (5 bases). Per germline, CDR1 MNHNY and CDR2 SVGAGI (reference sequence). There are 14 residues in the CDR3. Trimming pared 6 bases from V and 2 bases from J, leaving 11 bases between. CDR3 sequence: CASRWGGGNQPQHF. CDR3 DNA: TGTGCCAGCAGGTGGGGGGGAGGCAATCAGCCCCAGCATTTT.

This clonotype was seen a few times. The chain carries TRBV27 and TRBJ2-6; 7 bases agree with TRBD2. The germline gives CDR1 MNHEY, CDR2 SMNVEV (reference sequence). The CDR3 runs 21 residues. V gave up 6 bases and J gave up 0 bases; unmatched junction bases: 20. DNA of the CDR3: TGTGCCAGCAGCCTCCTTGGGAGGGCAATCCCCGAAAACTCTGGGGCCAACGTCCTGACTTTC. Translated, it gives CASSLLGRAIPENSGANVLTF.

The V gene is TRBV20-1, the J gene TRBJ1-1; 7 bases match TRBD1. The CDR3 spans 14 residues. CDR1 is DFQATT and CDR2 is SNEGSKA in the germline V gene (reference sequence). Trimming removed 5 bases from V and 5 bases from J; junction bases left unmatched: 11. The CDR3 DNA sequence: TGCAGTGCTGGAACGCAGGGGGTTGATACTGAAGCTTTCTTT. Translating gives CSAGTQGVDTEAFF.